This T cell receptor beta chain was documented in a study of blood T cell repertoires in COVID-19 (dated by TCRdb to the early 2020s). A note on the overall study: Collaborator samples came from the United States, Italy and Spain and covered acute and convalescent phases of COVID-19. The material from the prospective study consisted of cDNA or gDNA derived from T cells, B-cell-depleted T cells, or PBMCs. Subjects who had been exposed to COVID-19, were actively infected with it, or had recovered from it provided the deeply sampled blood TCRbeta repertoires that made up the dataset. A freely available public database, intended as a resource for researchers studying the immune response to SARS-CoV-2, is where the repertoires were released. Samples were obtained from the ongoing ImmuneRACE study (first 160 participants) and from about 1,300 subjects provided by 6 global collaborators. A de-identified subject ID, COVID-19 status, age in years and sex were almost always included in the sample metadata. HLA class I and class II types, where available, came from metadata supplied by the sample provider rather than from assay-based typing. Findings and caveats that apply to the study as a whole: How much clinical and demographic metadata was included differed by source and by participant, and the metadata was provided uncurated.

The immunoSEQ Assay, a bias-controlled multiplex PCR, was used to amplify TCRbeta CDR3 regions from genomic DNA. The paper's data handling went like this. Within the assay, amplification of reference gene primers was used to estimate how many nucleated cells each sample contained. Sequence reads were collapsed and filtered to measure the absolute abundance of every unique TCRbeta CDR3 rearrangement. Productive Simpson clonality was computed per sample as the square root of Simpson's diversity index over productive rearrangements. This immuneACCESS table, as held by TCRdb, lists in-frame sequences with V and J called but not all clones. Of the missing ones, under half trace to an unresolved V gene in checked studies; the others have no known cause. The V and J calls and clone size were taken over from that table, and D and trimming were inferred from the DNA. In all, the sample holds about 240,000 clones, and around nine tenths of those were seen once. The ten most abundant clones make up 0.95% to 1% of the sample.

Another Seattle source contributed samples from volunteer blood donors who had recovered from COVID-19. Whole blood was collected in K2EDTA tubes by collaborating institutions according to the institutions' own protocols. For TCRbeta analysis, collaborators shipped samples as frozen whole blood, isolated PBMCs, or DNA extracted from either of those sample types. V lost 7 bases and J lost 1 base, and the count of bases not matched to a germline gene is 9. Measured from the cysteine to the phenylalanine, the CDR3 is 15 residues long. Solely the CDR3 DNA is kept, with 45 bases framed from the first base. CDR1 and CDR2, per the germline V gene, are SQVTM and ANQGSEA. As to this clone: There is no known antigen for this receptor. No much larger clone is present one base from it, and per-base qualities are unavailable.

The chain links TRBV29-1 with TRBJ1-1, with 10 junctional bases fitting TRBD1. The sample was peripheral blood. The clonotype was recovered from a woman aged 40 to 49 who had recovered from COVID-19. In nucleotides, the sequence is TGCAGCGCGTCCGGGACAGGGGCCCCGAACACTGAAGCTTTCTTT. This sequence encodes CSASGTGAPNTEAFF.